The T cell receptor beta chain under discussion was sequenced for a study of OX40 agonist ivuxolimab in advanced cancers. Study-level background: The study reported partial responses in three patients: one hepatocellular carcinoma, two cutaneous melanoma. Study-level findings and limits: Both blood CD4+ and CD8+ T cells showed clonal growth by week 6 at 0.1 to 3.0 mg/kg. Clonal expansion among partial responders at 0.1-3.0 mg/kg ranked near the lowest.

As concerns this clone: Its specificity is not known.

Any history of autoimmune disease or systemic immunosuppression disqualified patients. Profiling relied on immunoSEQ multiplex PCR, and the TCRdb table lists in-frame clones only, not all of them. Here the sample spans 53,000 or so clones, around 83% being singletons. The germline gives CDR1 SGDLS, CDR2 YYNGEE. The CDR3 totals 12 residues. Trimming stripped 2 bases from V and 9 bases from J, with 9 bases between. The clonotype originates from an adult with an advanced solid tumor such as melanoma, head and neck, liver or kidney cancer. The chain joins TRBV9 to TRBJ2-1; D is ambiguous. This sample comprised CD4+ or CD8+ T cells sorted from blood, obtained in a trial of the OX40 agonist ivuxolimab. CDR3 bases: TGTGCCAGCAGCGTCGTTGTTAGTGAGCAGTTCTTC. Amino acids: CASSVVVSEQFF.